The rows below give T cell receptor beta chains drawn from one sample of a study of cytomegalovirus exposure and HLA in healthy donors. Sequenced by immunoSEQ multiplex PCR; TCRdb stores in-frame clones only, minus some. The repertoire has 90,000 or so clones, approximately 71% of them found once; the top ten carry approximately 16%. The material sequenced was PBMCs. These receptors were taken from a woman between 18 and 29 years old in good health and CMV-seropositive. Each CDR3 is given without its conserved first and last residue.

length: 14
V: TRBV5-4
J: TRBJ1-2
CDR3: ASTDRGRAPNYGYT

length: 13
V: TRBV29-1
J: TRBJ1-3
CDR3: SVALKRTSGNTIY

length: 16
V: TRBV5-6
J: TRBJ2-5
CDR3: ASSLSGSTGVVKETQY

length: 12
V: TRBV5-1
J: TRBJ2-5
CDR3: ASSAVQLRETQY

length: 13
V: TRBV5-1
J: TRBJ1-5
CDR3: ASSAGDSRNQPQH

length: 12
V: TRBV5-1
J: TRBJ2-7
CDR3: ASSMGQGPYEQY

length: 10
V: TRBV25-1
J: TRBJ2-5
CDR3: ASSESGETQY

length: 11
V: TRBV6-5
J: TRBJ2-3
CDR3: ASSFRRADTQY

length: 10
V: TRBV30
J: TRBJ1-2
CDR3: AWSPVDYGYT

length: 11
V: TRBV4-3
J: TRBJ1-1
CDR3: ASSQDPGTEAF

length: 11
V: TRBV27
J: TRBJ1-6
CDR3: ASSRQGISPLH

length: 15
V: TRBV11-2
J: TRBJ2-1
CDR3: ASSPHSTSGGVNEQF

length: 12
V: TRBV7-9
J: TRBJ2-5
CDR3: ASSPGLAVETQY

length: 11
V: TRBV6-5
J: TRBJ1-3
CDR3: ATAGHGGNTIY

length: 11
V: TRBV7-2
J: TRBJ2-7
CDR3: ASSPVGGRAVL

length: 12
V: TRBV7-3
J: TRBJ2-6
CDR3: ASSYRAGANVLT

length: 14
V: TRBV2
J: TRBJ2-4
CDR3: ASAIPSGRGRNIQY

length: 12
V: TRBV7-6
J: TRBJ2-7
CDR3: ASSLGGTGMEQY

length: 12
V: TRBV15
J: TRBJ2-1
CDR3: ATSRVDRGNEQF

length: 10
V: TRBV7-9
J: TRBJ1-1
CDR3: ASSFGSTEAF

length: 13
V: TRBV6-5
J: TRBJ2-3
CDR3: ASSYGGGATDTQY

length: 12
V: TRBV29-1
J: TRBJ1-5
CDR3: SVIAGNSNQPQH

length: 13
V: TRBV9
J: TRBJ1-2
CDR3: ASSPQSIPSYGYT

length: 11
V: TRBV6-5
J: TRBJ2-5
CDR3: ASSYTGQETQY

length: 8
V: TRBV29-1
J: TRBJ1-1
CDR3: SGGYTEAF

length: 12
V: TRBV5-1
J: TRBJ1-2
CDR3: ASSWGVGSYGYT

length: 13
V: TRBV27
J: TRBJ1-6
CDR3: ASTAGTGLASPLH

length: 14
V: TRBV7-7
J: TRBJ2-5
CDR3: ASSSSGLAGRETQY

length: 13
V: TRBV9
J: TRBJ2-2
CDR3: ASSAQGGFSGELF

length: 12
V: TRBV29-1
J: .
CDR3: SVEDSSSSYEQY

length: 9
V: TRBV27
J: TRBJ2-1
CDR3: ASSFNREQF

length: 14
V: TRBV7-3
J: TRBJ2-3
CDR3: ASSRGASGGTDTQY

length: 12
V: TRBV19
J: TRBJ1-5
CDR3: ASKSGQGKQPQH

length: 13
V: TRBV5-1
J: TRBJ1-6
CDR3: ASSFATGGNSPLH

length: 13
V: TRBV4-3
J: TRBJ2-3
CDR3: ASSQSGQGTDTQY

length: 14
V: TRBV6-5
J: TRBJ1-1
CDR3: ASSYGGTGENTEAF

length: 9
V: TRBV29-1
J: TRBJ1-1
CDR3: SVAWNTEAF

length: 12
V: TRBV5-8
J: TRBJ1-5
CDR3: ASSPGQDPQPQH

length: 13
V: TRBV18
J: TRBJ2-5
CDR3: ASSLRDRRVETQY

length: 12
V: TRBV5-4
J: TRBJ1-2
CDR3: ASSTTGLGYGYT

length: 13
V: TRBV4-2
J: TRBJ1-5
CDR3: ASSPGAGVSQPQH

length: 12
V: TRBV11-3
J: TRBJ2-1
CDR3: ASSGSSAYNEQF

length: 9
V: TRBV5-4
J: TRBJ1-6
CDR3: ASGEEPPLH

length: 13
V: TRBV4-3
J: TRBJ1-1
CDR3: ASSQEGSRGIEAF

length: 16
V: TRBV5-1
J: TRBJ2-6
CDR3: ASSLVDRANSGANVLT

length: 12
V: TRBV10-3
J: TRBJ2-3
CDR3: AISGERGGDTQY

length: 13
V: TRBV29-1
J: TRBJ2-1
CDR3: SVEEILAANNEQF

length: 14
V: TRBV5-1
J: TRBJ1-6
CDR3: ASSPEAALSNSPLH

length: 12
V: TRBV5-1
J: TRBJ2-7
CDR3: ASSLTSGSYEQY

length: 15
V: TRBV4-2
J: TRBJ1-1
CDR3: ASSRGDRGAVSTEAF